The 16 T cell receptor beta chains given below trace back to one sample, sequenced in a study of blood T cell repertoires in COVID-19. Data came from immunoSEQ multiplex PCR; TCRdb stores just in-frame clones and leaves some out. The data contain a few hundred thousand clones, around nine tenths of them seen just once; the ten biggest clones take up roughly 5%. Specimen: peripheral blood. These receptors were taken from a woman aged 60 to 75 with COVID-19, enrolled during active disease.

CDR3 coding DNA: TGTGCCAGCAGCTTGGTCCAGGGGTCTGGCTACACCTTC. Translated: CASSLVQGSGYTF. This rearrangement joins TRBV5-8 to TRBJ1-2, with D possibly TRBD1 on 6 matching bases. V was trimmed by 0 bases and J by 7 bases, leaving 10 bases between them. The CDR3 is 13 amino acids. The germline V gene has CDR1 SGHTS and CDR2 YDEGEE. Full variable domain (rest looked up from reference TRBV5-8 and TRBJ1-2): EAGVTQSPTHLIKTRGQQATLRCSPISGHTSVYWYQQALGLGLQFLLWYDEGEERNRGNFPPRFSGRQFPNYSSELNVNALELEDSALYLCASSLVQGSGYTFGSGTRLTVV.

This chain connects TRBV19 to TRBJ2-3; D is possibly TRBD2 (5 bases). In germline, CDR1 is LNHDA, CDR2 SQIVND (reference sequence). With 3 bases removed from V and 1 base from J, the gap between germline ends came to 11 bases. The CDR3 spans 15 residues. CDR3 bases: TGTGCCAGTAGTATGTCTCGGCGGGGCACAGATACGCAGTATTTT. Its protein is CASSMSRRGTDTQYF.

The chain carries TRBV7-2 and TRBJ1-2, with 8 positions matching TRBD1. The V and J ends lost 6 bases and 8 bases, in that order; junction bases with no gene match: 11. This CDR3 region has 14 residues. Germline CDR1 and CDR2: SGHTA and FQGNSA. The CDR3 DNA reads TGTGCCAGCAGGCCGGGACAGGACGTCTCGGGCTACACCTTC. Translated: CASRPGQDVSGYTF. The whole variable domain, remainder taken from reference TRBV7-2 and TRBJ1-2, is GAGVSQSPSNKVTEKGKDVELRCDPISGHTALYWYRQSLGQGLEFLIYFQGNSAPDKSGLPSDRFSAERTGGSVSTLTIQRTQQEDSAVYLCASRPGQDVSGYTFGSGTRLTVV.

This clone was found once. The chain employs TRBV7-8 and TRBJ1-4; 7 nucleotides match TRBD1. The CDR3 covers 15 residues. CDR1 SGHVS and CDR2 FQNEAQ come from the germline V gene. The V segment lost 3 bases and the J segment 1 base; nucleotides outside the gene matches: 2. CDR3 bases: TGTGCCAGCAGCTTGTACAGGGGAACTAATGAAAAACTGTTTTTT. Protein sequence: CASSLYRGTNEKLFF.

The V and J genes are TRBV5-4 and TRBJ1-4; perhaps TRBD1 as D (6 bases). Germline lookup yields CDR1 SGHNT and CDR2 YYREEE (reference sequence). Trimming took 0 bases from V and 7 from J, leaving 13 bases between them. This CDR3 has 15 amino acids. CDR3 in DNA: TGTGCCAGCAGCTTGGAAGGGGCAGGGGCTGAAAAACTGTTTTTT. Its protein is CASSLEGAGAEKLFF. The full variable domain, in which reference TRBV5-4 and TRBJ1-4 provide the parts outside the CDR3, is ETGVTQSPTHLIKTRGQQVTLRCSSQSGHNTVSWYQQALGQGPQFIFQYYREEENGRGNFPPRFSGLQFPNYSSELNVNALELDDSALYLCASSLEGAGAEKLFFGSGTQLSVL.

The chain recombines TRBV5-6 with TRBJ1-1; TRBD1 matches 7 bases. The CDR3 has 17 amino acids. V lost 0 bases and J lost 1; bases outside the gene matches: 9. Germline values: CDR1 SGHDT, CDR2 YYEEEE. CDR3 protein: CASSLAGGSGPNTEAFF. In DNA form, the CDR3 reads TGTGCCAGCAGCTTGGCAGGGGGTTCCGGCCCGAACACTGAAGCTTTCTTT. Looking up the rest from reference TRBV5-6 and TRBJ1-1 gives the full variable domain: DAGVTQSPTHLIKTRGQQVTLRCSPKSGHDTVSWYQQALGQGPQFIFQYYEEEERQRGNFPDRFSGHQFPNYSSELNVNALLLGDSALYLCASSLAGGSGPNTEAFFGQGTRLTVV.

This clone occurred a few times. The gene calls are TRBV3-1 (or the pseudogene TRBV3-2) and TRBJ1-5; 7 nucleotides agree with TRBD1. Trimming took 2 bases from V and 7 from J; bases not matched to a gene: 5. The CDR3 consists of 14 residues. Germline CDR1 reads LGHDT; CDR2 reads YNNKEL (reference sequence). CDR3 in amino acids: CASSQSTGEQPQHF. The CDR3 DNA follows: TGTGCCAGCAGCCAAAGTACAGGGGAGCAGCCCCAGCATTTT.

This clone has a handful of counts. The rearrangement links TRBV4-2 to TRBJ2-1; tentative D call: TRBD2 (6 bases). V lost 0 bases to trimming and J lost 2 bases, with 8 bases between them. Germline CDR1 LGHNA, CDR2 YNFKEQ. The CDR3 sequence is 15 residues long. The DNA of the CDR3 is TGTGCCAGCAGCCAAGAAGGCGGGACCTACAATGAGCAGTTCTTC. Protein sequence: CASSQEGGTYNEQFF.

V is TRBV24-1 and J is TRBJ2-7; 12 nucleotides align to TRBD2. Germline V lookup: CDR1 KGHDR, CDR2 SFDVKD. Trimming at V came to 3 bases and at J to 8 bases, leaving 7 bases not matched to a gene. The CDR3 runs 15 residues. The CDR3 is CATSDTGLAGLKQYF. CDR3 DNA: TGTGCCACCAGTGATACGGGACTAGCGGGTTTAAAGCAGTACTTC.

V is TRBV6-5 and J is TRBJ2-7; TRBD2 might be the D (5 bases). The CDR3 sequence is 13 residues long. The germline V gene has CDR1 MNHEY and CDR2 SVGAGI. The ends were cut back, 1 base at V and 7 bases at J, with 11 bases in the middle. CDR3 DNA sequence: TGTGCCAGCAGTTACTTGACTGAGGGTGAGCAGTACTTC. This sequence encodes CASSYLTEGEQYF.

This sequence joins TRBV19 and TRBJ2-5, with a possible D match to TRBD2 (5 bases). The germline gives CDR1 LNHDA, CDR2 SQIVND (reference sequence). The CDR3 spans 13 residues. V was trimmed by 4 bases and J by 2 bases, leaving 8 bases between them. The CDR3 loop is CASSRGIQETQYF. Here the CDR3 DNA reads TGTGCCAGTAGTAGAGGGATTCAAGAGACCCAGTACTTC.

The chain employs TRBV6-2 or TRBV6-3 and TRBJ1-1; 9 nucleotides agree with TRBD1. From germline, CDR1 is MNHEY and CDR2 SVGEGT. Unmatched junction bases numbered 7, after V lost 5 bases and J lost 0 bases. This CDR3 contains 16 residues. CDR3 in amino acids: CASSQTGGGMNTEAFF. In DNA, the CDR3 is TGTGCCAGCAGTCAAACAGGGGGCGGGATGAACACTGAAGCTTTCTTT.

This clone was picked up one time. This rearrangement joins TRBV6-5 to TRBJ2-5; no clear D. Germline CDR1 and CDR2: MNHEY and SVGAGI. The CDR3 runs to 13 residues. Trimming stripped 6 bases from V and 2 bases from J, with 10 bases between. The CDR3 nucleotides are TGTGCCAGCAGCAAAGAACAGCAAGAGACCCAGTACTTC. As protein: CASSKEQQETQYF.

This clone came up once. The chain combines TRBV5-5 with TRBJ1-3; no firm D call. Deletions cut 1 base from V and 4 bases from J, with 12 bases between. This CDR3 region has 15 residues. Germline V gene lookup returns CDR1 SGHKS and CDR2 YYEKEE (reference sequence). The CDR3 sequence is CASSLRPGHGNTIYF. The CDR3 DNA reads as TGTGCCAGCAGCTTGAGGCCAGGTCACGGAAACACCATATATTTT.

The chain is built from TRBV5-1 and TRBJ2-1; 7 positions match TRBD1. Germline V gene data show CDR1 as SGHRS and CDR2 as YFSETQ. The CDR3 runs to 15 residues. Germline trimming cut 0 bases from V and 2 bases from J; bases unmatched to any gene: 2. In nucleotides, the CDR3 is TGCGCCAGCAGCTTGGGGGACAGCACCTACAATGAGCAGTTCTTC. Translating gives CASSLGDSTYNEQFF.

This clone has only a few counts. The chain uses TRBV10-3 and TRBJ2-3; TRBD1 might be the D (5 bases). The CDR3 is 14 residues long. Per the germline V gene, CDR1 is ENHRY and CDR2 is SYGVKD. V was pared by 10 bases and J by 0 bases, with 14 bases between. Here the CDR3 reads CATNQGPSTDTQYF. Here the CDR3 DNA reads TGTGCCACGAACCAGGGTCCAAGCACAGATACGCAGTATTTT.